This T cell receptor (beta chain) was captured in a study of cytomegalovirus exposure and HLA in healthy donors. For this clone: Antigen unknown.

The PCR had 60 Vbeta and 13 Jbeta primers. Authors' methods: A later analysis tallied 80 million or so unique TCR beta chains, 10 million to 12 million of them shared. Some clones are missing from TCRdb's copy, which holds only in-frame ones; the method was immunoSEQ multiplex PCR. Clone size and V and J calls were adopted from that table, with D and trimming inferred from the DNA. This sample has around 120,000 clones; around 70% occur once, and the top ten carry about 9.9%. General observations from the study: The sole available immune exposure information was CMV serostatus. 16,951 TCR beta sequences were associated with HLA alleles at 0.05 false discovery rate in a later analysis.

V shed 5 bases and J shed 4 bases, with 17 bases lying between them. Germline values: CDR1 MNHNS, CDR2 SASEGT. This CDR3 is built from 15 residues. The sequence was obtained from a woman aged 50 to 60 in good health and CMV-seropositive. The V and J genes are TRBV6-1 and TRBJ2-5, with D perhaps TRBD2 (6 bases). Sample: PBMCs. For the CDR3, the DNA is TGTGCCAGCAGTAAAGACGGAGGGAAGACAGAGACCCAGTACTTC. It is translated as CASSKDGGKTETQYF.